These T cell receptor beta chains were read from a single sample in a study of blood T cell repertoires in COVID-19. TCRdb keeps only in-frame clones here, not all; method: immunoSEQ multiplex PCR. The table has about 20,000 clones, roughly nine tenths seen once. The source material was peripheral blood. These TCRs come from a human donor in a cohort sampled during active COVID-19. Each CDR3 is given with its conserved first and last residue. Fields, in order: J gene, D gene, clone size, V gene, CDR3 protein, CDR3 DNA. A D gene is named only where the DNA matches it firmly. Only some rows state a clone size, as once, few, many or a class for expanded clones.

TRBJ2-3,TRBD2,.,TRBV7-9,CASGRSGALDTQYF,TGTGCCAGCGGTCGGAGCGGGGCCCTCGATACGCAGTATTTT
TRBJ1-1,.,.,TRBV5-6,CASSLGGPSTEAFF,TGTGCCAGCAGCTTGGGGGGCCCATCCACTGAAGCTTTCTTT
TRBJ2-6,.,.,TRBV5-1,CASSVAPQGPLSGANVLTF,TGCGCCAGCAGTGTGGCCCCCCAGGGGCCGCTCTCTGGGGCCAACGTCCTGACTTTC
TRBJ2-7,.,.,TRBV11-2,CASSLESGLAYEQYF,TGTGCCAGCAGCTTAGAGTCGGGTCTGGCCTACGAGCAGTACTTC
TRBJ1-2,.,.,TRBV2,CASNPDIYGYTF,TGTGCCAGCAACCCGGACATCTATGGCTACACCTTC
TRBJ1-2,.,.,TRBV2,CASSEARGYTF,TGTGCCAGCAGTGAAGCTCGGGGCTACACCTTC
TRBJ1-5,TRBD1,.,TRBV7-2,CASSQGQINSNQPQHF,TGTGCCAGCAGCCAGGGACAGATCAATAGCAATCAGCCCCAGCATTTT
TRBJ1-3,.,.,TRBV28,CASTPGVGNTIYF,TGTGCCAGCACCCCAGGGGTTGGAAACACCATATATTTT
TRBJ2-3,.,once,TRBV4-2,CASSQDSNTQYF,TGTGCCAGCAGCCAAGATTCTAATACGCAGTATTTT
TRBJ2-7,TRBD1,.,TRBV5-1,CASSLQTGFEQYF,TGCGCCAGCAGCCTCCAGACAGGGTTCGAGCAGTACTTC
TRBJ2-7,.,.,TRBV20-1,CSASTGTHSYEQYF,TGCAGTGCTAGTACCGGGACTCACTCCTACGAGCAGTACTTC
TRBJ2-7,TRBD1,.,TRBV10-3,CAISGTGPPYEQYF,TGTGCCATCAGTGGGACAGGGCCACCCTACGAGCAGTACTTC
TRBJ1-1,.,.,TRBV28,CASSLPRDTDQAFF,TGTGCCAGCAGTTTACCCCGGGACACCGATCAAGCTTTCTTT
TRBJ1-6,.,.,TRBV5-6,CASSSGAPLHF,TGTGCCAGCAGCTCTGGAGCACCCCTCCACTTT
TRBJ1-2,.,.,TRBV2,CASSDPGAGYTF,TGTGCCAGCAGTGACCCAGGGGCGGGCTACACCTTC
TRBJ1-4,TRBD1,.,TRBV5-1,CASSLGMHGTGEKLFF,TGCGCCAGCAGCTTGGGGATGCACGGGACAGGCGAAAAACTGTTTTTT